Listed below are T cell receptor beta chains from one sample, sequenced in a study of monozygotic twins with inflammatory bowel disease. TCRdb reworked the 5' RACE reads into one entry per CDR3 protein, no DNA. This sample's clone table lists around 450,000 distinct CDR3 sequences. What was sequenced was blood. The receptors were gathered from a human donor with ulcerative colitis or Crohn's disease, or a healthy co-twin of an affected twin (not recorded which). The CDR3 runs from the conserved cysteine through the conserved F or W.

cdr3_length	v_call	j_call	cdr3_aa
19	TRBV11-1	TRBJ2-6	CASSPRPLDLRMGANVLTF
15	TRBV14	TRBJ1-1	CASSHLQGMNTEAFF
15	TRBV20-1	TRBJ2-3	CSARGGMGATDTQYF
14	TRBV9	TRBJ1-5	CASSGGRGNQPQHF
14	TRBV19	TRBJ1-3	CASISVSSGNTIYF
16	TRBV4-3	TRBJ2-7	CASSPSYDGLGYEQYF
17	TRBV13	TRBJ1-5	CASSLGGGAYSNQPQHF
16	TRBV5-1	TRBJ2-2	CASSLSGNSYTGELFF
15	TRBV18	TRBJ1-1	CASSPSLDRVPEAFF
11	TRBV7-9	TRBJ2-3	CASSWGDTQYF
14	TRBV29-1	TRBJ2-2	CSVSGTLSTGELFF
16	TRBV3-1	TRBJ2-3	CASSLSSSGVTDTQYF
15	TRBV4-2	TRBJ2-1	CASSQVQSSYNEQFF
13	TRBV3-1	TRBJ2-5	CASSQGPEETQYF
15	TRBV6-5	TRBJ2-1	CASSLEGQGGSEQFF
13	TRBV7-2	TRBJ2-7	CASSLYGVWEQYF
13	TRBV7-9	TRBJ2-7	CASSPPTGYEQYF
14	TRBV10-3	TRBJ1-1	CAINPSGVNTEAFF
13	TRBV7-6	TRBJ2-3	CASRASGADTQYF
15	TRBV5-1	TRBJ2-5	CASQTLTGGGETQYF
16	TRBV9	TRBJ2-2	CASSVGLWGNTGELFF
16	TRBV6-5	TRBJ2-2	CASSSEAGGGTGELFF
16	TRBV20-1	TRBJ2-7	CSAFTGTHYPIYEQYF
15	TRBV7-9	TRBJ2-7	CASSSGDYRSYEQYF
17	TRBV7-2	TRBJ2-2	CASSRYGLAGPSGELFF